The 28 T cell receptor beta chains presented below share a single source sample, sequenced in a study of blood T cells in healthy people across ages. Sample-barcoded 5' priming and a J-beta primer mix drove a second PCR of 7 to 11 cycles. TCRdb recomputed calls from the 5' RACE reads with MiXCR, one row per CDR3 protein. This sample has fewer than 1,000,000 distinct CDR3 sequences, with about 42% found just once. Sequencing input: blood. Receptors originate from an elderly man in good health.

V gene TRBV5-1 combines with J gene TRBJ2-5; D uncertain. From germline, CDR1 is SGHRS and CDR2 YFSETQ. Trimming pared 0 bases from V and 11 bases from J, leaving 20 bases between. The CDR3 loop spans 15 amino acids. CDR3 nucleotide sequence: TGCGCCAGCAGCTTGGACGTAGGGATTAGCAATGAGCAGTACTTC. Its translation: CASSLDVGISNEQYF.

V is TRBV28 and J is TRBJ2-5, with 11 bases aligning to TRBD2. The V gene's germline CDR1 is MDHEN and CDR2 SYDVKM. This CDR3 has 14 amino acids. Trimming took 8 bases from V and 4 from J; bases not matched to a gene: 6. The CDR3 nucleotides are TGTGCCAGCCATCATAGCGGGAGGGTAGAGACCCAGTACTTC. Translation gives CASHHSGRVETQYF.

The CDR3 DNA reads as TGTGCCAGCAGCCAGGGGACAGGGGGACGTGAAAAACTGTTTTTT. This sequence encodes CASSQGTGGREKLFF. This chain uses TRBV14 with TRBJ1-4; 11 bases match TRBD1. The V gene end was trimmed by 3 bases and the J gene end by 7 bases; junction bases not matched to a gene: 4. The CDR3 length is 15 residues. CDR1 is SGHDN and CDR2 is FVKESK in the germline V gene.

This clonotype was counted many times. One junction end disagrees with the germline gene, perhaps due to a read error. This chain links TRBV5-1 with TRBJ2-7; 11 bases are shared with TRBD1. The CDR3 extends over 14 amino acids. The V gene's germline CDR1 is SGHRS and CDR2 YFSETQ. CDR3 region: CASSGTGGSYEQYF. The CDR3 DNA is TGTGCCAGCAGCGGGACAGGGGGCTCCTACGAGCAGTACTTC.

Regarding this clonotype: A much more abundant neighbour one base away suggests this may be a read error. The rearrangement links TRBV6-1 to TRBJ2-1; 14 nucleotides line up with TRBD2. CDR1 MNHNS and CDR2 SASEGT come from the germline V gene. The CDR3 has 15 residues. CDR3 loop: CAGSGPGLAGEGQFF. Here the CDR3 DNA reads TGTGCCGGCAGTGGCCCGGGACTAGCGGGAGAAGGGCAGTTCTTC.

The chain uses TRBV29-1 and TRBJ2-3; the match to TRBD2 covers 9 bases. The CDR3 loop spans 14 amino acids. Germline trimming cut 7 bases from V and 4 bases from J; bases unmatched to any gene: 9. From germline, CDR1 is SQVTM and CDR2 ANQGSEA. CDR3 amino acids: CSADGGGVSDTQYF. The DNA for the CDR3 is TGCAGCGCTGACGGCGGGGGGGTGTCAGATACGCAGTATTTT.

The chain is built from TRBV28 and TRBJ2-6, with D maybe TRBD1 (6 bases). V was shortened by 3 bases and J by 2 bases, with 20 bases between the two germline ends. The CDR3 runs to 19 residues. Germline CDR1 reads MDHEN; CDR2 reads SYDVKM. The CDR3: CASSFTYRWGRTGANVLTF. CDR3 DNA sequence: TGTGCCAGCAGTTTCACCTACAGATGGGGGCGGACTGGGGCCAACGTCCTGACTTTC.

This clonotype was detected only a few times. This chain uses TRBV7-9 with TRBJ2-1; D is unresolved. The DNA end favors TRBJ2-7, so the J call may be wrong. Germline V gene data show CDR1 as SEHNR and CDR2 as FQNEAQ (reference sequence). The CDR3 length is 12 residues. The CDR3 DNA sequence: TGTGCCAGCAGCTTAGCGTTCGGTGAGCAGTACTTC. It is translated as CASSLAFGEQYF.

The CDR3 nucleotides are TGCGCCAGCAGCTTGGGGCAGGAGCATGGCTACACCTTC. It specifies CASSLGQEHGYTF. The gene calls are TRBV5-1 and TRBJ1-2; D is undetermined. The CDR3 spans 13 residues. The germline CDR1 and CDR2 sequences are SGHRS and YFSETQ. Trimming shortened V by 0 bases and J by 6 bases, and 9 bases separated the two germline ends.

This rearrangement joins TRBV27 to TRBJ2-4, with TRBD2 matching over 12 bases. The J call is doubtful: the DNA matches TRBJ2-7 better. Germline assignment: CDR1 MNHEY and CDR2 SMNVEV (reference sequence). The CDR3 extends over 13 amino acids. In DNA form, the CDR3 reads TGTGCCAGGAGGACTAGCGGGGAAAACGAGCAGTACTTC. Its protein product is CARRTSGENEQYF.

The V and J genes are TRBV12-3 or TRBV12-4 and TRBJ2-1, with TRBD1 matching 7 bases. The J call may be faulty, since TRBJ2-7 better matches the DNA end. The CDR3 has 15 residues. This chain's CDR3 is CASSLGQHSYNEQYF. In DNA form, the CDR3 reads TGTGCCAGCAGTCTGGGACAGCACTCCTACAATGAGCAGTACTTC.

The table lists this clonotype with a few counts. CDR3 protein: CASSATAPRINEQFF. The DNA of the CDR3 is TGTGCCAGCAGTGCGACGGCCCCCCGGATCAATGAGCAGTTCTTC. The V gene is TRBV12-3 or TRBV12-4, the J gene TRBJ2-1; D call uncertain. The germline V and J ends were trimmed by 5 bases and 6 bases, with 17 bases remaining between them. The CDR3 contains 15 residues.

The chain has TRBV20-1 and TRBJ1-2; the D is unclear. V lost 5 bases to trimming and J lost 4 bases, with 8 bases between them. This CDR3 has 11 residues. Per germline, CDR1 DFQATT and CDR2 SNEGSKA (reference sequence). CDR3 amino acids: CSAWISYGYTF. The CDR3 DNA is TGCAGTGCTTGGATCAGCTATGGCTACACCTTC.

This clonotype has a handful of counts. The chain couples TRBV28 to TRBJ2-1; D possibly corresponds to TRBD2 (7 bases). CDR3 size: 13 residues. Trimming cost V 11 bases and J 2 bases, with 13 bases left between them. Germline CDR1 and CDR2: MDHEN and SYDVKM. The CDR3 protein is CAWGGPAYNEQFF. The CDR3 DNA is TGTGCCTGGGGGGGGCCGGCCTACAATGAGCAGTTCTTC. The full variable domain, in which reference TRBV28 and TRBJ2-1 provide the parts outside the CDR3, is DVKVTQSSRYLVKRTGEKVFLECVQDMDHENMFWYRQDPGLGLRLIYFSYDVKMKEKGDIPEGYSVSREKKERFSLILESASTNQTSMYLCAWGGPAYNEQFFGPGTRLTVL.

The chain has TRBV28 and TRBJ1-5, with unresolved D. Germline CDR1 MDHEN, CDR2 SYDVKM. Trimming stripped 10 bases from V and 2 bases from J, with 12 bases between. This CDR3 comprises 13 residues. CDR3 residues: CAIQVRGNQPQHF. CDR3 bases: TGTGCCATTCAGGTTAGGGGCAATCAGCCCCAGCATTTT.

The V call is TRBV20-1, the J call TRBJ2-4; unclear D gene. From germline, CDR1 is DFQATT and CDR2 SNEGSKA (reference sequence). The CDR3 is 14 amino acids. Trimming took off 5 bases at V and 7 bases at J, with 18 bases between the two ends. In DNA, the CDR3 is TGCAGTGCTCGAACGACGAGAGGAGCGAACATTCAGTACTTC. It translates to CSARTTRGANIQYF.

This clonotype was counted between two and nine times. V gene TRBV24-1 combines with J gene TRBJ1-5; no clear D. V was clipped by 7 bases and J by 1 base, with 10 bases between them. Per germline, CDR1 KGHDR and CDR2 SFDVKD. CDR3 length equals 14 residues. CDR3 sequence reads: CATSGARSNQPQHF. The CDR3 nucleotides read TGTGCCACCAGCGGAGCGCGAAGCAATCAGCCCCAGCATTTT.

This clonotype was seen repeatedly, ten times or more. This chain connects TRBV20-1 to TRBJ2-7; the D gene is possibly TRBD2 (5 bases). Looked up from germline, CDR1 is DFQATT and CDR2 is SNEGSKA (reference sequence). This CDR3 region has 13 residues. Between the trimmed V and J ends, which lost 6 bases and 6 bases, there was a span of 18 bases. The CDR3 region is CSADTQVRGEQYF. As DNA, the CDR3 is TGCAGTGCAGATACTCAGGTCCGGGGCGAGCAGTACTTC.

The chain links TRBV5-1 to TRBJ2-7; D is uncertain. Trimming stripped 4 bases from V and 0 bases from J, with 14 bases between. Looked up from germline, CDR1 is SGHRS and CDR2 is YFSETQ. The CDR3 sequence is 15 residues long. In DNA form, the CDR3 reads TGCGCCAGCAGCCCAACATTAGACAACTCCTACGAGCAGTACTTC. It encodes CASSPTLDNSYEQYF.

The rearrangement joins TRBV5-5 to TRBJ2-5, with 10 bases that match TRBD1. The better agreement between TRBJ2-7 and the DNA end casts doubt on the J call. CDR1 SGHKS and CDR2 YYEKEE come from the germline V gene (reference sequence). The CDR3 extends over 13 amino acids. The CDR3 sequence is CATRDRGAYEQYF. In nucleotides, the CDR3 is TGTGCCACCAGGGACAGGGGAGCCTACGAGCAGTACTTC.

The V call is TRBV27, the J call TRBJ1-5, with TRBD1 matching over 12 bases. In germline, CDR1 is MNHEY, CDR2 SMNVEV (reference sequence). The CDR3 spans 15 residues. V shed 6 bases and J 6 bases; nucleotides not matched to a gene: 6. The CDR3 is CASRTGQGAVQPQHF. The CDR3 coding sequence is TGTGCCAGCAGAACGGGACAGGGGGCGGTTCAGCCCCAGCATTTT.

This clonotype appeared a single time. The chain couples TRBV12-3 or TRBV12-4 to TRBJ2-2, with TRBD1 as a possible D gene (5 bases). This CDR3 has 16 amino acids. Trimming took off 2 bases at V and 2 bases at J, with 12 bases between the two ends. CDR3 in DNA: TGTGCCAGCAGTTTAACAACCGGACACAACACCGGGGAGCTGTTTTTT. Its translation is CASSLTTGHNTGELFF.

The chain recombines TRBV5-1 with TRBJ2-4; no definite D call. This CDR3 is 14 amino acids long. Trimming shortened V by 2 bases and J by 8 bases, and 14 bases separated the two germline ends. Germline V CDR1 and CDR2: SGHRS, YFSETQ. The CDR3 protein is CASSLSSASDIQYF. As DNA, the CDR3 is TGCGCCAGCAGCTTATCTTCTGCCTCGGACATTCAGTACTTC.

The genes are TRBV25-1 and TRBJ1-1; D not certain. Germline V gene sequence: CDR1 MGHDK, CDR2 SYGVNS. The CDR3 has 14 residues. Between the trimmed V and J ends, which lost 7 bases and 4 bases, there was a span of 16 bases. This CDR3 is CASTGEGVGTEAFF. In DNA form, the CDR3 reads TGTGCCAGCACCGGGGAGGGTGTTGGCACTGAAGCTTTCTTT.

This clonotype was counted only a few times. The chain employs TRBV30 and TRBJ1-5; D is ambiguous. Germline lookup yields CDR1 GTSNPN and CDR2 SVGIG (reference sequence). The CDR3 runs 12 residues. The CDR3 region is CAFDWKNQPQHF. In DNA, the CDR3 is TGTGCTTTTGACTGGAAAAATCAGCCCCAGCATTTT.

The chain carries TRBV20-1 and TRBJ2-4; D is perhaps TRBD1 (6 bases). TRBJ2-7 matches the DNA end more closely, so the J call is doubtful. This CDR3 is 13 amino acids long. The V gene's germline CDR1 is DFQATT and CDR2 SNEGSKA (reference sequence). The CDR3 spells CSASRGEDYEQYF. The CDR3 DNA is TGCAGTGCTAGCAGGGGAGAGGACTACGAGCAGTACTTC.

This clonotype was picked up a small number of times. The gene calls are TRBV9 and TRBJ1-2, with D possibly being TRBD1 (6 bases). The CDR3 is 13 residues long. Trimming took 5 bases from V and 8 from J, leaving 16 bases between them. The germline V gene encodes CDR1 SGDLS and CDR2 YYNGEE. CDR3 in DNA: TGTGCCAGCAGAGATGGACAGCAGGAGGGCTACACCTTC. This gives the protein CASRDGQQEGYTF.

On this clonotype: One end of the junction does not line up with germline, which may come from a read error. The rearrangement links TRBV7-2 to TRBJ2-3, with 10 positions matching TRBD2. In germline, CDR1 is SGHTA, CDR2 FQGNSA. CDR3 length equals 15 residues. The CDR3 region is CASSLGLASTDMQYF. The CDR3 coding sequence is TGTGCCAGCAGCTTGGGACTAGCGAGCACAGATATGCAGTATTTT.